The following is a T cell receptor (beta chain) sequence with its context. Its antigen is unidentified. Possible read error: a much larger clone is one base away. In TCRdb, the multiplex PCR reads were re-called with MiXCR into one record per CDR3 protein. The sample shows approximately 280,000 distinct CDR3 sequences, 30% of them seen only once. CDR1 and CDR2 (germline): GTSNPN, SVGIG (reference sequence). The CDR3 runs to 13 residues. Samples came from axillary lymph nodes draining the breast cancer. These data originate in a study of breast tumors, draining lymph nodes, adjacent tissues. Study conclusions and caveats: The data were judged consistent with most tumor T cells coming from lymph node and expanding in tumor. Luminal-like breast cancer showed significantly higher tumor–nontumor repertoire similarity than basal-like.

The rearrangement uses TRBV30 and TRBJ2-3; 7 bases are shared with TRBD2. What was sequenced was axillary lymph node tissue. This clonotype was obtained from a female donor with breast cancer. Some clones in this sample may be carry-over from other donors' samples. CDR3 residues: CAWMAGDPDAQYF. The CDR3 DNA is TGTGCCTGGATGGCGGGAGACCCAGATGCGCAGTATTTT.